Following are 27 T cell receptor beta chains from one sample sequenced in a study of blood T cell repertoires in COVID-19. This table comes from immunoSEQ multiplex PCR, and its TCRdb copy is limited to in-frame clones, with some not included. The repertoire holds under 200,000 clones, 70% to 85% seen once, with roughly 5.2% in the top ten. Sequences were obtained from PBMCs or T cells enriched from blood (not recorded which). The origin of the receptors is a woman aged 60 to 75 with acute COVID-19.

This clone was counted only a few times. V usage is TRBV18 and J usage is TRBJ2-7, with 9 bases fitting TRBD1. The CDR3 covers 20 residues. V lost 6 bases and J lost 3; bases outside the gene matches: 24. Germline V lookup: CDR1 KGHSH, CDR2 LQKENI. Here the CDR3 reads CASSPEIRDRETPHLYEQYF. Written as DNA, the CDR3 is TGTGCCAGCTCCCCTGAAATCCGGGACAGGGAAACACCGCACCTCTACGAGCAGTACTTC.

The chain is built from TRBV7-9 and TRBJ2-1; TRBD2 agrees at 11 bases. CDR1 is SEHNR, CDR2 FQNEAQ, per germline (reference sequence). Germline trimming cut 2 bases from V and 4 bases from J; bases unmatched to any gene: 7. This CDR3 contains 17 residues. The CDR3 spells CASSLPSGRSRYNEQFF. CDR3 coding DNA: TGTGCCAGCAGCTTACCTAGCGGGAGGTCCCGATACAATGAGCAGTTCTTC.

The chain employs TRBV27 and TRBJ1-2; a possible D gene is TRBD1 (6 bases). V lost 4 bases and J lost 6, with 15 bases in between. The CDR3 spans 14 residues. From germline, CDR1 is MNHEY and CDR2 SMNVEV (reference sequence). CDR3 sequence: CASSSRGAVNGYTF. The DNA of the CDR3 is TGTGCCAGCAGTTCCCGGGGGGCTGTAAATGGCTACACCTTC.

V gene TRBV3-1 (or the pseudogene TRBV3-2) combines with J gene TRBJ2-3; 7 nucleotides line up with TRBD2. Germline CDR1 LGHDT, CDR2 YNNKEL (reference sequence). There are 17 residues in the CDR3. J was trimmed by 1 base and V by 6 bases; bases with no gene match: 13. CDR3 nucleotides: TGTGCCAGCAGTCCTTCTACTAGCGCCGCACGCACAGATACGCAGTATTTT. Amino acids: CASSPSTSAARTDTQYF.

This clone came up a few times. The chain has TRBV4-3 and TRBJ1-4; TRBD1 agrees at 7 bases. Looked up from germline, CDR1 is LGHNA and CDR2 is YSLEER. The CDR3 runs 14 residues. V was clipped by 4 bases and J by 4 bases; unmatched bases: 3. This CDR3 reads CASSLGQINEKLFF. The CDR3, as DNA: TGCGCCAGCAGCCTGGGACAGATTAATGAAAAACTGTTTTTT.

The CDR3 here is CASSPSMGQATGELFF. DNA of the CDR3: TGTGCCAGCTCACCTAGCATGGGGCAGGCCACCGGGGAGCTGTTTTTT. The chain uses TRBV18 and TRBJ2-2; tentatively, D is TRBD1 (5 bases). Germline CDR1 reads KGHSH; CDR2 reads LQKENI. There are 16 residues in the CDR3. Trimming removed 3 bases at V and 4 bases at J, with 15 bases between.

The table lists this clone with a few counts. The gene calls are TRBV7-2 and TRBJ1-4; D is unclear. The ends were cut back, 1 base at V and 6 bases at J, with 18 bases in the middle. The CDR3 spans 17 residues. The V gene's germline CDR1 is SGHTA and CDR2 FQGNSA. In DNA, the CDR3 is TGTGCCAGCAGCTTAGAGGAGGCTAGGAGACCATATGAAAAACTGTTTTTT. Protein product: CASSLEEARRPYEKLFF.

The CDR3 here is CASSLDSNYGYTF. DNA for the CDR3: TGTGCCAGCAGTTTGGACAGCAACTATGGCTACACCTTC. The gene calls are TRBV12-3 or TRBV12-4 and TRBJ1-2; D perhaps matches TRBD1 (6 bases). The V end lost 3 bases, the J end lost 2 bases, and 7 bases lay between the germline ends. CDR3 size: 13 residues.

This clone came up a few times. This chain links TRBV5-4 with TRBJ2-7, with 10 bases lining up with TRBD1. J gave up 2 bases and V 3 bases, and 2 bases lay outside the gene matches. CDR1 and CDR2 from the germline V gene are SGHNT and YYREEE (reference sequence). CDR3 length equals 14 residues. The CDR3 nucleotides are TGTGCCAGCAGCTGGGACAGGGGAGCCTACGAGCAGTACTTC. Its translation is CASSWDRGAYEQYF.

The J gene is TRBJ2-1, the V gene TRBV6-2 or TRBV6-3, with D possibly being TRBD2 (5 bases). The CDR3 has 15 residues. Between the trimmed V and J ends, which lost 5 bases and 7 bases, there was a span of 18 bases. The germline CDR1 and CDR2 sequences are MNHEY and SVGEGT. The CDR3 nucleotides are TGTGCCAGCAGTCCCGTGACTGCTAGACTAAATGAGCAGTTCTTC. Translated, it gives CASSPVTARLNEQFF.

This chain uses TRBV28 with TRBJ2-5, with 7 bases lining up with TRBD1. This CDR3 is built from 15 residues. Per germline, CDR1 MDHEN and CDR2 SYDVKM. The ends lost 1 base at V and 2 bases at J; junction bases unmatched: 4. In DNA, the CDR3 is TGTGCCAGCAGTTTATCTTCGGGACAGCAAGAGACCCAGTACTTC. The encoded protein is CASSLSSGQQETQYF.

The rearrangement joins TRBV19 to TRBJ2-2; maybe TRBD2 (5 bases). Germline CDR1 is LNHDA and CDR2 is SQIVND (reference sequence). The CDR3 loop spans 16 amino acids. With 4 bases removed from V and 3 bases from J, the gap between germline ends came to 15 bases. The CDR3 spells CASSTTGITHTGELFF. The CDR3 DNA sequence: TGTGCCAGTAGTACCACCGGGATTACCCACACCGGGGAGCTGTTTTTT.

Notes on this clone: The sample has other DNA sequences that encode this CDR3 too. The chain carries TRBV7-9 and TRBJ2-5; 10 nucleotides align to TRBD2. Germline values: CDR1 SEHNR, CDR2 FQNEAQ (reference sequence). The CDR3 extends over 15 amino acids. J was trimmed by 3 bases and V by 5 bases; bases with no gene match: 6. The CDR3 coding sequence is TGTGCCAGCAGCCTTCGTCTAGCGGGGGAAGAGACCCAGTACTTC. Protein product: CASSLRLAGEETQYF.

J is TRBJ2-1 and V is TRBV4-3; 11 bases line up with TRBD2. This CDR3 has 16 amino acids. J was trimmed by 3 bases and V by 0 bases; bases with no gene match: 1. Germline CDR1 LGHNA, CDR2 YSLEER. The CDR3 coding sequence is TGCGCCAGCAGCCAAGATGGGACTAGCGGCTACAATGAGCAGTTCTTC. This codes for CASSQDGTSGYNEQFF.

The rearrangement joins TRBV27 to TRBJ1-6; tentatively, D is TRBD1 (6 bases). This CDR3 spans 13 amino acids. V gave up 6 bases and J gave up 9 bases, with 12 bases separating them. Germline V gene data show CDR1 as MNHEY and CDR2 as SMNVEV (reference sequence). CDR3 region: CASRPIGGSPLHF. The CDR3 nucleotides read TGTGCCAGCAGGCCAATAGGGGGTTCACCCCTCCACTTT.

The chain uses TRBV5-4 and TRBJ2-5, with 8 bases matching TRBD2. V dropped 4 bases and J dropped 0; count of bases not matched to a gene: 2. The CDR3 is made up of 14 amino acids. CDR1 SGHNT and CDR2 YYREEE come from the germline V gene (reference sequence). CDR3 coding DNA: TGTGCCAGCAGCGCGACTAGCGACCAAGAGACCCAGTACTTC. Translating it yields CASSATSDQETQYF. The variable domain in full, with the rest retrieved from reference TRBV5-4 and TRBJ2-5, is ETGVTQSPTHLIKTRGQQVTLRCSSQSGHNTVSWYQQALGQGPQFIFQYYREEENGRGNFPPRFSGLQFPNYSSELNVNALELDDSALYLCASSATSDQETQYFGPGTRLLVL.

In its sample, this clone was seen many times. The genes are TRBV6-5 and TRBJ2-7; D may be TRBD2 (6 bases). This CDR3 comprises 12 residues. Germline V gene lookup returns CDR1 MNHEY and CDR2 SVGAGI. The V end lost 6 bases, the J end lost 1 base, and 7 bases lay between the germline ends. For the CDR3, the DNA is TGTGCCAGCAGGCGGGGATCCTACGAGCAGTACTTC. Translated: CASRRGSYEQYF.

The CDR3 protein is CASSYSGGQGWETQYF. Written as DNA, the CDR3 is TGTGCCAGCAGTTACTCGGGGGGACAGGGATGGGAGACCCAGTACTTC. V and J are TRBV6-5 and TRBJ2-5; 9 bases fit TRBD1. The CDR3 sequence is 16 residues long. The germline V gene has CDR1 MNHEY and CDR2 SVGAGI. V was clipped by 0 bases and J by 5 bases; unmatched bases: 7.

The gene calls are TRBV6-2 or TRBV6-3 and TRBJ1-1, with D unclear. Trimming shortened V by 4 bases and J by 7 bases, and 10 bases separated the two germline ends. This CDR3 is 12 amino acids long. Germline-derived CDR1 and CDR2 are MNHEY and SVGEGT. As DNA, the CDR3 is TGTGCCAGCAGTTTCCAACACAGTGAAGCTTTCTTT. This gives the protein CASSFQHSEAFF.

The chain recombines TRBV7-9 with TRBJ2-2; D gene ambiguous. This CDR3 contains 16 residues. Trimming cost V 4 bases and J 6 bases, with 18 bases left between them. CDR1 is SEHNR, CDR2 FQNEAQ, per germline (reference sequence). The CDR3 region is CASSSTVHSVPGELFF. Here the CDR3 DNA reads TGTGCCAGCAGCTCAACAGTCCACTCCGTTCCCGGGGAGCTGTTTTTT. Based on the CDR3 plus reference TRBV7-9 and TRBJ2-2, the full variable domain is DTGVSQNPRHKITKRGQNVTFRCDPISEHNRLYWYRQTLGQGPEFLTYFQNEAQLEKSRLLSDRFSAERPKGSFSTLEIQRTEQGDSAMYLCASSSTVHSVPGELFFGEGSRLTVL.

J is TRBJ2-2 and V is TRBV7-9; maybe TRBD1 (6 bases). V was cut by 5 bases and J by 0 bases, with 7 bases left in between. Germline CDR1 reads SEHNR; CDR2 reads FQNEAQ (reference sequence). The CDR3 totals 14 residues. CDR3 DNA: TGTGCCAGCAGCCAGGGGCCGAACACCGGGGAGCTGTTTTTT. Amino acids: CASSQGPNTGELFF.

The V and J genes are TRBV5-8 and TRBJ1-4, with 9 nucleotides matching TRBD1. V was clipped by 1 base and J by 8 bases; unmatched bases: 6. CDR3 length equals 15 residues. Germline assignment: CDR1 SGHTS and CDR2 YDEGEE. CDR3 loop: CASSLLGTGKEKLFF. For the CDR3, the DNA is TGTGCCAGCAGCTTGTTAGGGACAGGGAAGGAAAAACTGTTTTTT. The full variable domain, with the rest looked up from reference TRBV5-8 and TRBJ1-4, is EAGVTQSPTHLIKTRGQQATLRCSPISGHTSVYWYQQALGLGLQFLLWYDEGEERNRGNFPPRFSGRQFPNYSSELNVNALELEDSALYLCASSLLGTGKEKLFFGSGTQLSVL.

J is TRBJ1-1 and V is TRBV2; no clear D. Trimming left V 7 bases short and J 0 bases short, with 15 bases between. The CDR3 runs to 15 residues. Germline-derived CDR1 and CDR2 are SNHLY and FYNNEI. In DNA, the CDR3 is TGTGCCAGCAAGCCTCCCCCGGGATTGAACACTGAAGCTTTCTTT. Translation gives CASKPPPGLNTEAFF.

J is TRBJ2-2 and V is TRBV6-5; 11 positions match TRBD2. V shed 4 bases, J shed 6 bases, and the junction held 4 bases outside the gene matches. Germline lookup yields CDR1 MNHEY and CDR2 SVGAGI. The CDR3 consists of 15 residues. The CDR3 is CASSLGLAVPGELFF. The DNA for the CDR3 is TGTGCCAGCAGTTTGGGACTAGCGGTCCCCGGGGAGCTGTTTTTT.

The V gene is TRBV3-1 (or the pseudogene TRBV3-2), the J gene TRBJ1-1, with 11 bases that match TRBD1. CDR3 size: 13 residues. V gave up 3 bases and J gave up 10 bases; unmatched junction bases: 4. CDR1 is LGHDT, CDR2 YNNKEL, per germline (reference sequence). The CDR3 DNA sequence: TGTGCCAGCAGCCAGGGACAGGGGGGGAGAGCTTTCTTT. This gives the protein CASSQGQGGRAFF.

The chain links TRBV2 to TRBJ2-7; the D gene is possibly TRBD2 (6 bases). Germline V gives CDR1 SNHLY, CDR2 FYNNEI. There are 14 residues in the CDR3. V was trimmed by 5 bases and J by 4 bases, leaving 15 bases between them. CDR3 bases: TGTGCCAGCAGTAGTAGCGGTGGTGGGTACGAGCAGTACTTC. It codes for CASSSSGGGYEQYF.

The chain has TRBV10-3 and TRBJ2-7, with 9 bases matching TRBD2. V shed 8 bases, J shed 4 bases, and the junction held 9 bases outside the gene matches. CDR1 ENHRY and CDR2 SYGVKD come from the germline V gene. This CDR3 has 14 residues. The DNA of the CDR3 is TGTGCCATCGCCTCTAGCGGGGAACCGTACGAGCAGTACGTC. This gives the protein CAIASSGEPYEQYV.